Below are 19 T cell receptor beta chains sequenced from a single sample in a study of cytomegalovirus exposure and HLA in healthy donors. Researchers ran the PCR with 60 Vbeta and 13 Jbeta primers. Repertoires were generated with immunoSEQ multiplex PCR, while TCRdb's copy carries only in-frame clones and drops some. The listing contains some 120,000 clones. The sample consisted of PBMCs. The origin of the receptors is a man younger than 35 in good health and CMV-seronegative.

This rearrangement joins TRBV4-1 to TRBJ2-7, with a weak D call TRBD1 (5 bases). This CDR3 is built from 14 residues. The ends were cut back, 1 base at V and 4 bases at J, with 11 bases in the middle. CDR1 MGHRA and CDR2 YSYEKL come from the germline V gene. As DNA, the CDR3 is TGCGCCAGCAGCCAAGTCGTCAGGGATTACGAGCAGTACTTC. It translates to CASSQVVRDYEQYF.

This chain uses TRBV9 with TRBJ1-1, with D tentatively TRBD1 (5 bases). The germline gives CDR1 SGDLS, CDR2 YYNGEE. The CDR3 sequence is 13 residues long. Trimming took off 3 bases at V and 7 bases at J, with 13 bases between the two ends. The CDR3 is CASSARGRSEAFF. DNA for the CDR3: TGTGCCAGCAGCGCTAGGGGAAGGAGTGAAGCTTTCTTT.

The chain combines TRBV4-2 with TRBJ1-6; unclear D gene. Per germline, CDR1 LGHNA and CDR2 YNFKEQ. CDR3 size: 15 residues. The V gene lost 2 bases and the J gene lost 6 bases, with 11 bases spanning the gap. CDR3: CASSQPERINSPLHF. The CDR3 coding sequence is TGTGCCAGCAGCCAACCCGAGCGGATTAATTCACCCCTCCACTTT.

This chain joins TRBV7-2 and TRBJ2-3; 7 bases line up with TRBD1. J lost 2 bases, V lost 2 bases, and 7 bases had no gene match. This CDR3 contains 16 residues. The germline V gene encodes CDR1 SGHTA and CDR2 FQGNSA. The CDR3 is CASSLKGDRHTDTQYF. CDR3 in DNA: TGTGCCAGCAGCTTAAAGGGGGACAGACACACAGATACGCAGTATTTT.

V usage is TRBV6-4 and J usage is TRBJ2-2; tentative D call: TRBD1 (6 bases). Per germline, CDR1 MRHNA and CDR2 SNTAGT. V lost 0 bases and J lost 1, with 6 bases in between. CDR3 length equals 15 residues. This CDR3 reads CASSDSGGNTGELFF. The CDR3 DNA reads TGTGCCAGCAGTGACTCAGGGGGGAACACCGGGGAGCTGTTTTTT.

This rearrangement joins TRBV15 to TRBJ2-7, with D maybe TRBD2 (6 bases). CDR1 and CDR2 from the germline V gene are LNHNV and YYDKDF (reference sequence). V lost 5 bases and J lost 9, with 17 bases in between. This CDR3 contains 13 residues. CDR3 nucleotide sequence: TGTGCCACCAGCCCGGCTAGCGCCCTCCCGCAGTACTTC. As protein: CATSPASALPQYF.

J is TRBJ2-7 and V is TRBV19, with D maybe TRBD2 (5 bases). Looked up from germline, CDR1 is LNHDA and CDR2 is SQIVND (reference sequence). V was trimmed by 3 bases and J by 2 bases, leaving 11 bases between them. The CDR3 is made up of 14 amino acids. This CDR3 is CASSILLAPYEQYF. CDR3 coding DNA: TGTGCCAGTAGTATTCTCCTAGCTCCCTACGAGCAGTACTTC.

The chain combines TRBV30 with TRBJ1-5; possibly TRBD1 for D (6 bases). The CDR3 sequence is 13 residues long. Per the germline V gene, CDR1 is GTSNPN and CDR2 is SVGIG (reference sequence). V lost 1 base to trimming and J lost 5 bases, with 9 bases between them. The CDR3 region is CAWSEDSYQPQHF. For the CDR3, the DNA is TGTGCCTGGAGTGAGGACAGCTATCAGCCCCAGCATTTT. The full variable domain, rest sourced from reference TRBV30 and TRBJ1-5, is SQTIHQWPATLVQPVGSPLSLECTVEGTSNPNLYWYRQAAGRGLQLLFYSVGIGQISSEVPQNLSASRPQDRQFILSSKKLLLSDSGFYLCAWSEDSYQPQHFGDGTRLSIL.

The genes are TRBV19 and TRBJ1-6; 10 positions match TRBD1. Losses at the gene ends were 6 bases for V and 8 bases for J; bases not matched to a gene: 7. The CDR3 has 15 residues. CDR1 LNHDA and CDR2 SQIVND come from the germline V gene (reference sequence). CDR3 nucleotides: TGTGCCAGTAGCCGACAGGGGGCTACGGATTCACCCCTCCACTTT. Amino acids: CASSRQGATDSPLHF.

The chain joins TRBV5-4 to TRBJ1-2; no firm D call. CDR1 is SGHNT, CDR2 YYREEE, per germline (reference sequence). With 1 base removed from V and 2 bases from J, the gap between germline ends came to 9 bases. This CDR3 is built from 14 residues. In DNA form, the CDR3 reads TGTGCCAGCAGCTTGTATGGCAGGAACTATGGCTACACCTTC. Protein: CASSLYGRNYGYTF.

This chain joins TRBV28 and TRBJ2-3; D is unclear. The CDR3 contains 17 residues. V was clipped by 5 bases and J by 0 bases, with 18 bases between them. Germline CDR1 is MDHEN and CDR2 is SYDVKM. CDR3 amino acids: CASSPFTLAPSTDTQYF. CDR3 nucleotide sequence: TGTGCCAGCAGTCCGTTTACTTTAGCACCTAGCACAGATACGCAGTATTTT.

This chain uses TRBV27 with TRBJ2-7, with D tentatively TRBD2 (6 bases). This CDR3 region has 13 residues. Germline CDR1 reads MNHEY; CDR2 reads SMNVEV (reference sequence). Trimming cost V 6 bases and J 2 bases, with 11 bases left between them. The CDR3 nucleotides are TGTGCCAGCAGCCTCGGGAGCGCCTACGAGCAGTACTTC. This encodes CASSLGSAYEQYF.

The chain employs TRBV5-6 and TRBJ2-7, with D possibly being TRBD2 (5 bases). Germline V gene data show CDR1 as SGHDT and CDR2 as YYEEEE. Trimming took off 0 bases at V and 2 bases at J, with 9 bases between the two ends. The CDR3 covers 14 residues. The CDR3 sequence: CASSLATGTYEQYF. In DNA form, the CDR3 reads TGTGCCAGCAGCTTGGCCACGGGAACCTACGAGCAGTACTTC.

This rearrangement joins TRBV18 to TRBJ2-5; D gene unclear. The tail of the sequence fits TRBJ2-7 better, so the J call may be wrong. CDR1 is KGHSH and CDR2 is LQKENI in the germline V gene. CDR3 length: 12 amino acids. CDR3 residues: CASSTSSYEQYF. The CDR3 coding sequence is TGTGCCAGCTCCACGAGCTCCTACGAGCAGTACTTC.

The chain joins TRBV6-5 to TRBJ1-3; D is unresolved. The CDR3 covers 14 residues. The V end lost 4 bases, the J end lost 4 bases, and 11 bases lay between the germline ends. The germline CDR1 and CDR2 sequences are MNHEY and SVGAGI. The CDR3 sequence: CASSSILPGNTIYF. The CDR3 DNA reads TGTGCCAGCAGTTCTATTCTCCCCGGAAACACCATATATTTT.

The genes are TRBV5-7 and TRBJ2-4; D possibly corresponds to TRBD2 (7 bases). Being an ORF, TRBV5-7 has a function that is uncertain. V was pared by 1 base and J by 6 bases, with 20 bases between. The length of the CDR3 is 17 residues. The CDR3 region is CASSLRGGGGSGNIQYF. Written as DNA, the CDR3 is TGTGCCAGCAGCTTGAGGGGAGGGGGAGGGTCTGGAAACATTCAGTACTTC.

The chain links TRBV4-1 to TRBJ1-2; D is unclear. The CDR3 runs 14 residues. The germline V gene has CDR1 MGHRA and CDR2 YSYEKL. The ends were cut back, 1 base at V and 4 bases at J, with 10 bases in the middle. The CDR3 is CASSQGNSFYGYTF. As DNA, the CDR3 is TGCGCCAGCAGCCAAGGTAACAGCTTCTATGGCTACACCTTC.

CDR3 sequence reads: CASSPSGSGYNEQFF. The CDR3 DNA reads as TGTGCCAGCTCACCTAGCGGGAGCGGATACAATGAGCAGTTCTTC. This chain uses TRBV18 with TRBJ2-1, with TRBD2 matching over 9 bases. V gave up 3 bases and J gave up 4 bases; unmatched junction bases: 4. Germline V gene lookup returns CDR1 KGHSH and CDR2 LQKENI. The length of the CDR3 is 15 residues. Looking up the rest from reference TRBV18 and TRBJ2-1 gives the full variable domain: NAGVMQNPRHLVRRRGQEARLRCSPMKGHSHVYWYRQLPEEGLKFMVYLQKENIIDESGMPKERFSAEFPKEGPSILRIQQVVRGDSAAYFCASSPSGSGYNEQFFGPGTRLTVL.

This sequence joins TRBV6-5 and TRBJ1-4, with D possibly matching TRBD1 (6 bases). This CDR3 comprises 16 residues. V lost 4 bases, J lost 0 bases, and 12 bases lay in between. Germline loops: CDR1 MNHEY, CDR2 SVGAGI. The CDR3 loop is CASSSRDIATNEKLFF. The CDR3 nucleotides read TGTGCCAGCAGTTCCCGGGACATTGCAACTAATGAAAAACTGTTTTTT.